This entry is about one TCR beta chain. The data were produced by immunoSEQ multiplex PCR, yet TCRdb's version contains in-frame clones alone and is incomplete. The sample has about 200,000 clones; 70% to 90% are singletons. The sample belongs to a study of blood T cell repertoires in COVID-19. This CDR3 region has 15 residues. The germline gives CDR1 LGHNA, CDR2 YNFKEQ. The ends were cut back, 4 bases at V and 0 bases at J, with 12 bases in the middle. Recruited during active infection, patients (from Seattle) were subsequently followed longitudinally. The specimen was peripheral blood. This sequence joins TRBV4-2 and TRBJ1-1, with D perhaps matching TRBD1 (6 bases). This clonotype was obtained from a man in his 60s with COVID-19, enrolled during active disease. The CDR3 DNA reads as TGTGCCAGCAGCCCAGGGGACGGTATGAACACTGAAGCTTTCTTT. It is translated as CASSPGDGMNTEAFF.